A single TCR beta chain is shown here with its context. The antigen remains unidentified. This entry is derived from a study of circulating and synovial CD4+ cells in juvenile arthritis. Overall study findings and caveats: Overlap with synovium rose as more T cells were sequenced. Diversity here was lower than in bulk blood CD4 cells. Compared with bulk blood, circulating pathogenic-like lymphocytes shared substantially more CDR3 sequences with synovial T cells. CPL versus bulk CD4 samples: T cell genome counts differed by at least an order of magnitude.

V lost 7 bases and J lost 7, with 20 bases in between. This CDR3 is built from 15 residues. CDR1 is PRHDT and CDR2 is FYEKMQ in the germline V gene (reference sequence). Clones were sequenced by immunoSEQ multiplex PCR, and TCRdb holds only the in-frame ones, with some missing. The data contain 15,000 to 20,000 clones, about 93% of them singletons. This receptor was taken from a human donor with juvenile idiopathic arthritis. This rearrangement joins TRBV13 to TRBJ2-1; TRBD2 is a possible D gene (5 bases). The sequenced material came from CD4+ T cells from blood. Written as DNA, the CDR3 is TGTGCCAGCATCCCGAGCGGTCAATTTAGGAATGAGCAGTTCTTC. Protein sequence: CASIPSGQFRNEQFF.